These 24 T cell receptor beta chains were all obtained from the same sample, sequenced in a study of blood T cell repertoires in COVID-19. Sequenced by immunoSEQ multiplex PCR; TCRdb stores in-frame clones only, minus some. The sample gives tens of thousands of clones, 70% to 90% of which show up once; 6.5% to 9% is in the top ten. The specimen was peripheral blood. The receptors were sampled from a man aged 25-45 years with acute or convalescent COVID-19.

CDR3 protein: CASSPAGRAFF. In DNA form, the CDR3 reads TGTGCCAGCAGTCCCGCAGGGAGGGCTTTCTTT. The chain joins TRBV28 to TRBJ1-1; a possible D gene is TRBD1 (5 bases). Germline V gene lookup returns CDR1 MDHEN and CDR2 SYDVKM. Trimming took off 5 bases at V and 11 bases at J, with 12 bases between the two ends. The CDR3 is 11 residues long.

The chain couples TRBV24-1 to TRBJ2-1; 16 nucleotides align to TRBD2. This CDR3 contains 22 residues. CDR1 is KGHDR, CDR2 SFDVKD, per germline. V was clipped by 4 bases and J by 10 bases; unmatched bases: 24. The CDR3 protein is CATSEIPGLAGGPTDTAGEQFF. In DNA form, the CDR3 reads TGTGCCACCAGTGAAATTCCGGGACTAGCGGGAGGGCCAACGGACACCGCGGGGGAGCAGTTCTTC.

The rearrangement uses TRBV18 and TRBJ2-2; D might be TRBD1 (6 bases). V lost 3 bases and J 8 bases, leaving 10 bases between the germline ends. This CDR3 comprises 13 residues. Germline CDR1 and CDR2: KGHSH and LQKENI. CDR3 residues: CASSPLGQGELFF. CDR3 nucleotides: TGTGCCAGCTCACCCCTTGGACAGGGGGAGCTGTTTTTT.

The V call is TRBV14, the J call TRBJ1-2; the D is unclear. CDR1 is SGHDN, CDR2 FVKESK, per germline. CDR3 length: 13 amino acids. The V end lost 4 bases, the J end lost 5 bases, and 11 bases lay between the germline ends. The CDR3 region has the DNA TGTGCCAGCAGCCCGCAGGATCGGTATGGCTACACCTTC. Protein: CASSPQDRYGYTF. Full variable domain (rest looked up from reference TRBV14 and TRBJ1-2): EAGVTQFPSHSVIEKGQTVTLRCDPISGHDNLYWYRRVMGKEIKFLLHFVKESKQDESGMPNNRFLAERTGGTYSTLKVQPAELEDSGVYFCASSPQDRYGYTFGSGTRLTVV.

This chain uses TRBV7-6 with TRBJ1-5, with 7 bases identical to TRBD1. Germline V gene lookup returns CDR1 SGHVS and CDR2 FNYEAQ. Losses at the gene ends were 4 bases for V and 6 bases for J; bases not matched to a gene: 6. The CDR3 consists of 14 residues. The CDR3 sequence: CASSSWTGGQPQHF. The CDR3 coding sequence is TGTGCCAGCAGCTCCTGGACAGGAGGTCAGCCCCAGCATTTT.

The rearrangement joins TRBV5-6 to TRBJ2-7; TRBD1 might be the D (5 bases). The germline V gene encodes CDR1 SGHDT and CDR2 YYEEEE. V lost 2 bases and J 4 bases, leaving 13 bases between the germline ends. This CDR3 is 14 amino acids long. The CDR3 DNA sequence: TGTGCCAGCAGCTTCTGGCAGGGATTATACGAGCAGTACTTC. Amino acids: CASSFWQGLYEQYF.

This chain links TRBV3-1 (or the pseudogene TRBV3-2) with TRBJ1-2, with 7 bases identical to TRBD1. The CDR3 extends over 13 amino acids. With V trimmed by 4 bases and J by 7 bases, 6 bases remained unmatched. Germline assignment: CDR1 LGHDT and CDR2 YNNKEL (reference sequence). The chain's CDR3 is CASSLIGGSGYTF. CDR3 nucleotides: TGTGCCAGCAGCCTGATAGGGGGCTCTGGCTACACCTTC.

The chain combines TRBV30 with TRBJ2-7; 7 nucleotides line up with TRBD1. The V gene end was trimmed by 4 bases and the J gene end by 3 bases; junction bases not matched to a gene: 9. Germline CDR1 is GTSNPN and CDR2 is SVGIG (reference sequence). This CDR3 spans 14 amino acids. This chain's CDR3 is CAWNGRGSVYEQYF. In DNA form, the CDR3 reads TGTGCCTGGAATGGCAGGGGGTCTGTCTACGAGCAGTACTTC.

This chain joins TRBV4-2 and TRBJ1-2, with D possibly being TRBD1 (6 bases). The germline V gene encodes CDR1 LGHNA and CDR2 YNFKEQ. This CDR3 spans 16 amino acids. The V end was cut by 4 bases, the J end by 8 bases, with 23 bases between. CDR3 coding DNA: TGTGCCAGCAGCCCTCCGACTTTGGCGGGGGCGGGAGGCTACACCTTC. This sequence encodes CASSPPTLAGAGGYTF.

The gene calls are TRBV27 and TRBJ1-3, with TRBD1 identical over 8 bases. V shed 7 bases, J shed 2 bases, and the junction held 10 bases outside the gene matches. The germline CDR1 and CDR2 sequences are MNHEY and SMNVEV (reference sequence). The length of the CDR3 is 16 residues. CDR3 sequence reads: CASTTDRDLTGNTIYF. CDR3 coding DNA: TGTGCCAGCACGACGGACAGGGACCTAACTGGAAACACCATATATTTT.

V and J are TRBV4-3 and TRBJ2-3; 14 bases are shared with TRBD2. This CDR3 comprises 16 residues. The ends lost 4 bases at V and 5 bases at J; junction bases unmatched: 5. Germline-derived CDR1 and CDR2 are LGHNA and YSLEER. The CDR3 loop is CASSRLAGGPLDTQYF. Here the CDR3 DNA reads TGCGCCAGCAGCCGACTAGCGGGAGGGCCGTTAGATACGCAGTATTTT.

The chain combines TRBV7-7 with TRBJ2-7, with TRBD1 matching 9 bases. Germline assignment: CDR1 SSHAT and CDR2 FNYEAQ (reference sequence). The CDR3 sequence is 13 residues long. Losses at the gene ends were 3 bases for V and 5 bases for J; bases not matched to a gene: 2. The CDR3 sequence: CASSLGQGHEQYF. The CDR3 DNA is TGTGCCAGCAGCTTGGGACAGGGCCACGAGCAGTACTTC.

This sequence joins TRBV9 and TRBJ2-3; 10 bases are shared with TRBD1. CDR3 length: 13 residues. J was trimmed by 6 bases and V by 2 bases; bases with no gene match: 0. Germline V gene data show CDR1 as SGDLS and CDR2 as YYNGEE. CDR3 loop: CASSVTGGDTQYF. CDR3 DNA sequence: TGTGCCAGCAGCGTGACAGGGGGCGATACGCAGTATTTT.

This sequence joins TRBV6-2 or TRBV6-3 and TRBJ1-2; D is perhaps TRBD1 (6 bases). Germline-derived CDR1 and CDR2 are MNHEY and SVGEGT. This CDR3 is built from 15 residues. Trimming shortened V by 5 bases and J by 3 bases, and 16 bases separated the two germline ends. The chain's CDR3 is CASSPEQGHHYGYTF. The CDR3 nucleotides are TGTGCCAGCAGTCCCGAACAGGGACACCACTATGGCTACACCTTC.

The chain uses TRBV29-1 and TRBJ2-7; D is uncertain. V lost 4 bases and J lost 3, with 7 bases in between. The CDR3 covers 11 residues. From germline, CDR1 is SQVTM and CDR2 ANQGSEA. CDR3 DNA sequence: TGCAGCGTTGCGATCGGCTACGAGCAGTACTTC. It specifies CSVAIGYEQYF.

The chain carries TRBV9 and TRBJ1-2; 9 nucleotides match TRBD1. The CDR3 covers 13 residues. V was pared by 4 bases and J by 10 bases, with 8 bases of the junction left unmatched. Germline CDR1 SGDLS, CDR2 YYNGEE. CDR3 loop: CASSPAGTGTYTF. CDR3 sequence (DNA): TGTGCCAGCAGCCCAGCCGGGACAGGGACCTACACCTTC.

V is TRBV19 and J is TRBJ1-4; D not certain. V gave up 8 bases and J gave up 8 bases, with 30 bases separating them. The CDR3 has 18 amino acids. From germline, CDR1 is LNHDA and CDR2 SQIVND (reference sequence). CDR3 DNA sequence: TGTGCCAGTCAGGCCGACACTCCCCCGAATCTGGTTGGAGAAAAACTGTTTTTT. Encoded protein: CASQADTPPNLVGEKLFF.

The V gene is TRBV29-1, the J gene TRBJ1-1; 9 bases are shared with TRBD1. CDR1 and CDR2 (germline): SQVTM, ANQGSEA. This CDR3 comprises 12 residues. The trim removed 6 bases at V and 1 base at J, leaving 0 bases unmatched. The CDR3 reads CSVDRGNTEAFF. In nucleotides, the CDR3 is TGCAGCGTGGACAGGGGGAACACTGAAGCTTTCTTT.

This clone was seen just once. The V gene is TRBV7-2, the J gene TRBJ2-1; 8 bases match TRBD2. J was trimmed by 13 bases and V by 1 base; bases with no gene match: 15. CDR1 is SGHTA and CDR2 is FQGNSA in the germline V gene. This CDR3 is built from 16 residues. The DNA of the CDR3 is TGTGCCAGCAGCTTAGGTTGGGCGGGAGGAGGGGCTTCACAGTTCTTC. Its protein product is CASSLGWAGGGASQFF.

The chain employs TRBV6-5 and TRBJ2-5, with 11 bases aligning to TRBD2. Germline trimming cut 8 bases from V and 1 base from J; bases unmatched to any gene: 3. Germline CDR1 and CDR2: MNHEY and SVGAGI. This CDR3 comprises 14 residues. The CDR3 loop reads CASLAGGPQETQYF. The DNA for the CDR3 is TGTGCCAGCTTAGCGGGAGGGCCCCAAGAGACCCAGTACTTC.

V usage is TRBV9 and J usage is TRBJ1-4; 8 nucleotides agree with TRBD1. The CDR3 extends over 18 amino acids. V was clipped by 0 bases and J by 11 bases; unmatched bases: 18. CDR1 SGDLS and CDR2 YYNGEE come from the germline V gene. This CDR3 reads CASSVEGTGNLTHRKLFF. In DNA form, the CDR3 reads TGTGCCAGCAGCGTAGAGGGGACAGGTAATCTTACGCACCGGAAACTGTTTTTT.

The V gene is TRBV28, the J gene TRBJ2-1; a possible D gene is TRBD2 (7 bases). This CDR3 is 14 amino acids long. From germline, CDR1 is MDHEN and CDR2 SYDVKM. V gave up 10 bases and J gave up 5 bases, with 18 bases separating them. This chain's CDR3 is CATFSWEGDNEQFF. The CDR3 coding sequence is TGTGCCACCTTTTCATGGGAGGGGGACAATGAGCAGTTCTTC.

V gene TRBV19 combines with J gene TRBJ2-2; D not certain. The V end lost 2 bases, the J end lost 5 bases, and 9 bases lay between the germline ends. Germline CDR1 LNHDA, CDR2 SQIVND (reference sequence). The CDR3 has 14 residues. DNA for the CDR3: TGTGCCAGTAGTATACGGAGTCCGACCGGGGAGCTGTTTTTT. It is translated as CASSIRSPTGELFF.

The rearrangement uses TRBV28 and TRBJ2-1; D gene ambiguous. Looked up from germline, CDR1 is MDHEN and CDR2 is SYDVKM. The ends were cut back, 7 bases at V and 7 bases at J, with 11 bases in the middle. The CDR3 consists of 12 residues. CDR3 sequence (DNA): TGTGCCAGCACTCTATCCCTTAATGAGCAGTTCTTC. It codes for CASTLSLNEQFF. Together with reference TRBV28 and TRBJ2-1, the CDR3 gives the full variable domain: DVKVTQSSRYLVKRTGEKVFLECVQDMDHENMFWYRQDPGLGLRLIYFSYDVKMKEKGDIPEGYSVSREKKERFSLILESASTNQTSMYLCASTLSLNEQFFGPGTRLTVL.